The 29 T cell receptor beta chains given below trace back to one sample, sequenced in a study of identical twins. TCRdb re-analysed the 5' RACE reads in MiXCR, keeping a single row per CDR3 protein. The sample lists 600,000 to 700,000 distinct CDR3 sequences; 21% were seen once. Separately, the same data were catalogued under a study of T cells expressing NK-cell markers.

Sample: PBMCs. These receptors were obtained from a woman between 18 and 30 years old in good health.

This clonotype has just a few counts. This chain links TRBV9 with TRBJ2-1; D is ambiguous. The germline V gene encodes CDR1 SGDLS and CDR2 YYNGEE. This CDR3 spans 13 amino acids. The V and J ends lost 1 base and 2 bases respectively, with 4 bases between them. CDR3 in amino acids: CASSVSTYNEQFF. CDR3 bases: TGTGCCAGCAGCGTATCGACCTACAATGAGCAGTTCTTC.

This clonotype was picked up a small number of times. V gene TRBV20-1 combines with J gene TRBJ1-2, with D tentatively TRBD1 (6 bases). Germline V CDR1 and CDR2: DFQATT, SNEGSKA (reference sequence). The CDR3 covers 15 residues. Trimming removed 3 bases at V and 7 bases at J, with 21 bases between. Here the CDR3 DNA reads TGCAGTGCTAGCCTCCCTGCCCGGGGGGGCGCTGGCTACACCTTC. It encodes CSASLPARGGAGYTF.

A few counts support this clonotype. V and J are TRBV6-2 or TRBV6-3 and TRBJ2-1; D is perhaps TRBD2 (5 bases). Germline V gene data show CDR1 as MNHEY and CDR2 as SVGEGT. Deletions cut 3 bases from V and 9 bases from J, with 12 bases between. This CDR3 is 13 amino acids long. CDR3: CASSYSEFTEQFF. The DNA for the CDR3 is TGTGCCAGCAGTTATAGCGAATTCACTGAGCAGTTCTTC.

Only a few counts were recorded for this clonotype. The CDR3 here is CATSVARGNYNEQFF. The DNA of the CDR3 is TGTGCCACCAGCGTCGCGCGGGGAAACTACAATGAGCAGTTCTTC. This sequence joins TRBV15 and TRBJ2-1; D possibly corresponds to TRBD2 (6 bases). This CDR3 is 15 amino acids long. Germline values: CDR1 LNHNV, CDR2 YYDKDF (reference sequence). Trimming took 5 bases from V and 3 from J, leaving 14 bases between them. Full variable domain (outside the CDR3, taken from reference TRBV15 and TRBJ2-1): DAMVIQNPRYQVTQFGKPVTLSCSQTLNHNVMYWYQQKSSQAPKLLFHYYDKDFNNEADTPDNFQSRRPNTSFCFLDIRSPGLGDTAMYLCATSVARGNYNEQFFGPGTRLTVL.

This sequence joins TRBV5-1 and TRBJ2-7; TRBD2 is a possible D gene (5 bases). Germline CDR1 reads SGHRS; CDR2 reads YFSETQ. This CDR3 is built from 14 residues. V was pared by 4 bases and J by 4 bases, with 15 bases between. The CDR3 DNA reads as TGCGCCAGCAGCGGACTCCCCGCACCATACGAGCAGTACTTC. Encoded protein: CASSGLPAPYEQYF.

This clonotype was counted between two and nine times. The rearrangement uses TRBV7-6 and TRBJ2-5; 7 nucleotides line up with TRBD2. CDR1 and CDR2 from the germline V gene are SGHVS and FNYEAQ. With 1 base clipped from V and 5 bases from J, the junction kept 10 bases outside the gene matches. This CDR3 is built from 16 residues. The CDR3 loop is CASSLETSSTTETQYF. CDR3 DNA: TGTGCCAGCAGCTTAGAGACTAGCTCGACGACGGAGACCCAGTACTTC.

This clonotype was seen at least ten times. The chain has TRBV6-2 or TRBV6-3 and TRBJ1-1; D is undetermined. The CDR3 contains 12 residues. Germline-derived CDR1 and CDR2 are MNHEY and SVGEGT. V lost 2 bases, J lost 9 bases, and 10 bases lay in between. The CDR3 is CASSYGRTKAFF. The CDR3 coding sequence is TGTGCCAGCAGTTACGGCCGGACTAAAGCTTTCTTT.

This clonotype has just one count. V usage is TRBV29-1 and J usage is TRBJ2-7; the D is unclear. The germline CDR1 and CDR2 sequences are SQVTM and ANQGSEA. There are 14 residues in the CDR3. V shed 4 bases and J shed 3 bases, with 16 bases lying between them. The CDR3 DNA sequence: TGCAGCGTTGGATCGCGGCAGAAAATCTACGAGCAGTACTTC. Encoded protein: CSVGSRQKIYEQYF.

The J gene is TRBJ2-7, the V gene TRBV20-1; D unclear. V was shortened by 6 bases and J by 1 base, with 10 bases between the two germline ends. The CDR3 consists of 12 residues. Per the germline V gene, CDR1 is DFQATT and CDR2 is SNEGSKA (reference sequence). The CDR3: CSARTPSYEQYF. In nucleotides, the CDR3 is TGCAGTGCCCGGACGCCTTCCTACGAGCAGTACTTC.

This chain links TRBV9 with TRBJ2-1, with a weak D call TRBD1 (5 bases). The V end was cut by 0 bases, the J end by 9 bases, with 13 bases between. The germline V gene encodes CDR1 SGDLS and CDR2 YYNGEE. This CDR3 region has 14 residues. The CDR3 DNA follows: TGTGCCAGCAGCGTAGTAGAGGAAGGGGTTGAGCAGTTCTTC. It codes for CASSVVEEGVEQFF.

The chain couples TRBV6-6 to TRBJ2-3; D unresolved. Germline CDR1 MNHNY, CDR2 SVGAGI (reference sequence). The CDR3 spans 12 residues. Trimming took off 10 bases at V and 4 bases at J, with 12 bases between the two ends. DNA of the CDR3: TGTGCCACCACAAATAGGGCAGATACGCAGTATTTT. It translates to CATTNRADTQYF.

The V and J genes are TRBV6-1 and TRBJ1-4, with D perhaps matching TRBD1 (5 bases). Trimming removed 6 bases at V and 5 bases at J, with 13 bases between. The CDR3 has 14 residues. Germline V CDR1 and CDR2: MNHNS, SASEGT. In DNA, the CDR3 is TGTGCCAGCAGAGCTCGGGGCTTAAATGAAAAACTGTTTTTT. This codes for CASRARGLNEKLFF.

This clonotype appeared many times. The chain employs TRBV6-1 and TRBJ1-3; D is uncertain. The V end lost 6 bases, the J end lost 3 bases, and 15 bases lay between the germline ends. CDR3 size: 15 residues. From germline, CDR1 is MNHNS and CDR2 SASEGT. The CDR3 nucleotides read TGTGCCAGCAGCCGCCCTGCGTGGGGTGGAAACACCATATATTTT. Its protein is CASSRPAWGGNTIYF.

This clonotype came up many times. The chain employs TRBV11-2 and TRBJ2-2, with 12 bases fitting TRBD2. J gave up 5 bases and V 1 base, and 5 bases lay outside the gene matches. Per germline, CDR1 SGHAT and CDR2 FQNNGV. The CDR3 contains 17 residues. CDR3 DNA: TGTGCCAGCAGCTTAGTGTCCCTAGCGGGAGGGACCGGGGAGCTGTTTTTT. Protein product: CASSLVSLAGGTGELFF.

Note on this clonotype: A read error may account for a junction end that differs from germline. The chain has TRBV7-7 and TRBJ2-7; possibly TRBD1 or TRBD2 for D (5 bases each). Germline V gene data show CDR1 as SSHAT and CDR2 as FNYEAQ (reference sequence). This CDR3 comprises 13 residues. The CDR3 bases are TGTGCTAGCAGCTCGGGACCCCATAAGGAGCAGTACTTC. Translation gives CASSSGPHKEQYF.

This clonotype was observed a handful of times. The chain uses TRBV12-5 and TRBJ2-7, with D perhaps matching TRBD2 (6 bases). The V and J ends lost 3 bases and 6 bases respectively, with 6 bases between them. This CDR3 region has 11 residues. The germline gives CDR1 LGHNT, CDR2 FRNRAP. CDR3 sequence reads: CASGFGGEQYF. In nucleotides, the CDR3 is TGTGCTAGTGGTTTCGGGGGCGAGCAGTACTTC.

The rearrangement joins TRBV10-3 to TRBJ2-5; TRBD2 aligns across 9 bases. The J segment lost 3 bases and the V segment lost 10 bases, leaving 6 bases of the junction unmatched. Germline CDR1 and CDR2: ENHRY and SYGVKD. This CDR3 has 13 residues. CDR3: CATRTSAKETQYF. The CDR3 DNA sequence: TGTGCCACGCGGACTAGCGCAAAAGAGACCCAGTACTTC.

This clonotype was counted a few times. The chain is built from TRBV5-1 and TRBJ2-2, with TRBD1 matching over 8 bases. There are 15 residues in the CDR3. Germline CDR1 and CDR2: SGHRS and YFSETQ. J was trimmed by 4 bases and V by 1 base; bases with no gene match: 3. The CDR3 reads CASSLFGTGTGELFF. The CDR3 DNA reads TGCGCCAGCAGCTTGTTCGGGACAGGCACCGGGGAGCTGTTTTTT.

This clonotype was recorded a few times. The chain recombines TRBV12-3 or TRBV12-4 with TRBJ1-2; 9 bases agree with TRBD1. V lost 6 bases to trimming and J lost 8 bases; unmatched junction nucleotides: 7. This CDR3 contains 13 residues. The CDR3 region is CASSRDRVYGYTF. CDR3 sequence (DNA): TGTGCCAGCAGCCGGGACAGGGTTTACGGCTACACCTTC.

The chain couples TRBV20-1 to TRBJ2-1; 11 positions agree with TRBD2. The CDR3 contains 15 residues. After removal of 6 bases from V and 4 bases from J, the junction contained 8 bases not matched to a gene. Germline-derived CDR1 and CDR2 are DFQATT and SNEGSKA (reference sequence). Written as DNA, the CDR3 is TGCAGTGCCCAAACTAGCGGGAGAGGGTACAATGAGCAGTTCTTC. Amino acids: CSAQTSGRGYNEQFF.

This sequence joins TRBV12-3 or TRBV12-4 and TRBJ2-2, with D unresolved. The CDR3 is 12 residues long. V lost 2 bases and J lost 9, with 7 bases in between. The CDR3 nucleotides read TGTGCCAGCAGTTTAATGTCCCGGGAGCTGTTTTTT. Its translation is CASSLMSRELFF.

This clonotype was seen only a few times. This chain uses TRBV5-1 with TRBJ2-2; 10 bases align to TRBD2. This CDR3 is built from 16 residues. Trimming removed 0 bases from V and 5 bases from J; junction bases left unmatched: 4. Germline V gene data show CDR1 as SGHRS and CDR2 as YFSETQ. The chain's CDR3 is CASSLGRGLATGELFF. The DNA for the CDR3 is TGCGCCAGCAGCTTGGGTAGGGGACTAGCGACCGGGGAGCTGTTTTTT.

This clonotype was observed a few times. The chain uses TRBV6-1 and TRBJ2-5, with D possibly matching TRBD2 (7 bases). The CDR3 totals 14 residues. Germline V gene lookup returns CDR1 MNHNS and CDR2 SASEGT. V lost 6 bases to trimming and J lost 7 bases, with 18 bases between them. Written as DNA, the CDR3 is TGTGCCAGCAGCCAACTAGCGCAAGGGGGGACCCAGTACTTC. Its protein is CASSQLAQGGTQYF.

This clonotype was found once. The chain carries TRBV7-2 and TRBJ2-1; D possibly matches TRBD1 or TRBD2 (5 bases each). Trimming shortened V by 1 base and J by 10 bases, and 14 bases separated the two germline ends. CDR1 is SGHTA and CDR2 is FQGNSA in the germline V gene. The length of the CDR3 is 14 residues. DNA for the CDR3: TGTGCCAGCAGCTTAGATAGCTCGGGGCGGGAGCAGTTCTTC. It yields the protein CASSLDSSGREQFF.

This clonotype has just a few counts. V is TRBV25-1 and J is TRBJ2-4; the D is unclear. Looked up from germline, CDR1 is MGHDK and CDR2 is SYGVNS. The CDR3 is made up of 16 amino acids. V shed 2 bases and J shed 0 bases, with 11 bases lying between them. The CDR3 nucleotides are TGTGCCAGCAGTGAAAGGCAGAGTCTAGCCAAAAACATTCAGTACTTC. Protein: CASSERQSLAKNIQYF.

This clonotype was recorded at least ten times. The chain combines TRBV12-3 or TRBV12-4 with TRBJ1-2, with D possibly matching TRBD1 (5 bases). The CDR3 contains 13 residues. Between the trimmed V and J ends, which lost 3 bases and 9 bases, there was a span of 14 bases. In nucleotides, the CDR3 is TGTGCCAGCAGTTTTTCAGGAGGGGATCGCTACACCTTC. It codes for CASSFSGGDRYTF.

This clonotype was counted at least ten times. This chain links TRBV14 with TRBJ2-1; D gene uncertain. Trimming pared 3 bases from V and 4 bases from J, leaving 10 bases between. Per germline, CDR1 SGHDN and CDR2 FVKESK. The CDR3 loop spans 14 amino acids. CDR3 in DNA: TGTGCCAGCAGCCAGCAGACCGCGTACAATGAGCAGTTCTTC. Encoded protein: CASSQQTAYNEQFF.

This clonotype was seen only a few times. The genes are TRBV7-2 and TRBJ1-2; D remains ambiguous. The germline V and J ends were trimmed by 2 bases and 5 bases, with 15 bases remaining between them. Germline V gene lookup returns CDR1 SGHTA and CDR2 FQGNSA. The CDR3 spans 15 residues. CDR3 sequence reads: CASSLFRVTRYGYTF. In DNA, the CDR3 is TGTGCCAGCAGCTTATTTAGGGTCACCAGATATGGCTACACCTTC.

The rearrangement joins TRBV15 to TRBJ2-5, with TRBD2 matching 11 bases. Per the germline V gene, CDR1 is LNHNV and CDR2 is YYDKDF (reference sequence). CDR3 size: 18 residues. V was pared by 1 base and J by 1 base, with 8 bases of the junction left unmatched. CDR3 nucleotides: TGTGCCACCAGCAGAGGAGGGGGACTAGCGGCGACCCAAGAGACCCAGTACTTC. It yields the protein CATSRGGGLAATQETQYF.